These T cell receptor beta chains were read from a single sample in a study of blood T cells in healthy people across ages. TCRdb processed the 5' RACE reads anew with MiXCR; each CDR3 protein has one entry. The sample has around 1,500,000 distinct CDR3 sequences, approximately 40% seen once; the top ten hold 7.9%. The sequenced material came from blood. Every receptor here comes from a woman in her late teens or twenties in good health. Both conserved end residues are part of each CDR3. Each record gives: J gene, D gene, V gene, clone size, CDR3 protein, CDR3 DNA. D genes are given only for firm matches. Clone size is shown for a subset of rows, as once, few, many or a class of expanded clone.

TRBJ2-7,.,TRBV2,.,CASSIGYNEQYF,TGTGCCAGCAGCATTGGATACAATGAGCAGTACTTC
TRBJ1-1,.,TRBV3-1,.,CASSQESGSWAFF,TGTGCCAGCAGCCAAGAGTCGGGGAGCTGGGCTTTCTTT
TRBJ2-5,TRBD2,TRBV11-1,few,CASSLAGGVQETQYF,TGTGCCAGCAGCTTAGCGGGGGGGGTTCAAGAGACCCAGTACTTC
TRBJ2-7,.,TRBV6-1,.,CASSRILTGTSSYEQYF,TGTGCCAGCAGCAGAATTCTTACAGGGACGAGCTCCTACGAGCAGTACTTC
TRBJ1-1,.,TRBV27,.,CASSLLGTANTEAFF,TGTGCCAGCAGTTTATTGGGGACGGCGAACACTGAAGCTTTCTTT
TRBJ2-3,.,TRBV3-1,.,CASGQGWGRGVTDTQYF,TGTGCCAGCGGCCAAGGATGGGGTAGGGGGGTCACAGACACGCAGTATTTT
TRBJ2-3,.,TRBV10-3,.,CAISLATSSFTDAQYF,TGTGCCATCAGTTTAGCGACCAGTTCTTTCACAGATGCGCAGTATTTT
TRBJ2-2,.,TRBV20-1,few,CSAVSTGELFF,TGCAGTGCTGTTTCCACCGGGGAGCTGTTTTTT
TRBJ2-7,.,TRBV12-3/TRBV12-4,.,CASSFSNKLHEQYF,TGTGCCAGCAGTTTCTCTAATAAGCTCCACGAGCAGTACTTC
TRBJ2-1,.,TRBV29-1,few,CSVGGLPMDEQFF,TGCAGCGTTGGGGGACTTCCTATGGATGAGCAGTTCTTC
TRBJ2-7,TRBD2,TRBV2,.,CASLGLERNEQYF,TGTGCCAGCCTGGGACTAGAACGCAATGAGCAGTACTTC
TRBJ2-7,.,TRBV2,.,CASLKEGGRAGEQYF,TGTGCCAGCCTTAAAGAAGGGGGTCGAGCAGGCGAGCAGTACTTC
TRBJ1-5,.,TRBV5-6,.,CASSSTNRDTLWSNQPQHF,TGTGCCAGCAGCTCGACCAACCGGGACACCCTTTGGAGCAATCAGCCCCAGCATTTT
TRBJ2-7,.,TRBV2,.,CASKTERSSYEQYF,TGTGCCAGCAAAACAGAAAGGAGCTCCTACGAGCAGTACTTC
TRBJ2-7,TRBD2,TRBV6-6,.,CASSFMTSGGAYEQYF,TGTGCCAGCAGTTTCATGACTAGCGGGGGGGCCTACGAGCAGTACTTC
TRBJ1-5,TRBD1,TRBV15,.,CATSRDVRTGNQPQHF,TGTGCCACCAGCAGAGACGTGAGGACAGGTAATCAGCCCCAGCATTTT
TRBJ1-1,.,TRBV29-1,.,CSGDHTEAFF,TGCAGCGGTGATCACACTGAAGCTTTCTTT
TRBJ1-6,.,TRBV21-1,.,CASKYGTVNSPLHF,TGTGCCAGCAAATACGGGACGGTCAATTCACCCCTCCACTTT
TRBJ2-7,.,TRBV28,.,CASNERGQRIYEQYF,TGTGCCAGCAACGAACGGGGACAAAGAATCTACGAGCAGTACTTC
TRBJ1-1,.,TRBV6-5,.,CASRRSDTEAFF,TGTGCCAGCAGAAGAAGTGACACTGAAGCTTTCTTT
TRBJ2-1,TRBD2,TRBV4-2,many,CASSPLLGGGNEQFF,TGTGCCAGCAGCCCACTGCTTGGGGGAGGGAATGAGCAGTTCTTC
TRBJ1-4,TRBD1,TRBV5-6,.,CASSQDRTGQMGSTNEKLFF,TGTGCCAGCAGCCAAGACCGGACGGGACAGATGGGGTCTACTAATGAAAAACTGTTTTTT
TRBJ2-7,.,TRBV28,.,CASSPHPTGRAEQYF,TGTGCCAGCAGTCCACACCCCACAGGGAGGGCCGAGCAGTACTTC
TRBJ2-2,.,TRBV12-3/TRBV12-4,.,CASSPLPGGELFF,TGTGCCAGCAGCCCCCTCCCCGGCGGGGAGCTGTTTTTT
TRBJ1-1,TRBD1,TRBV6-2/TRBV6-3,.,CASVRDRGPNTEAFF,TGTGCCAGCGTACGGGACAGGGGGCCGAACACTGAAGCTTTCTTT
TRBJ1-4,TRBD1,TRBV5-1,few,CASSFEGAREKLFF,TGCGCCAGCAGCTTCGAGGGGGCCCGGGAAAAACTGTTTTTT
TRBJ1-2,.,TRBV6-1,.,CASREAGYYGYTF,TGTGCCAGCAGAGAGGCAGGGTACTATGGCTACACCTTC
TRBJ2-1,TRBD1,TRBV14,.,CASSLTGMGYNEQFF,TGTGCCAGCAGCCTGACAGGGATGGGGTACAATGAGCAGTTCTTC
TRBJ2-3,.,TRBV20-1,few,CSAPRGQGTTDTQYF,TGCAGTGCCCCGAGGGGTCAGGGTACCACAGATACGCAGTATTTT
TRBJ1-1,.,TRBV15,.,CATSRGGSWTEAFF,TGTGCCACCAGCAGAGGAGGGAGTTGGACTGAAGCTTTCTTT
TRBJ1-2,.,TRBV7-9,few,CASSLDGGGNYGYTF,TGTGCCAGCAGCTTAGACGGCGGGGGAAATTATGGCTACACCTTC
TRBJ2-7,.,TRBV7-6,.,CASSLVLAQYNEQYF,TGTGCCAGCAGCTTAGTTCTAGCGCAATACAATGAGCAGTACTTC
TRBJ1-6,TRBD1,TRBV4-1,.,CASSLSIGGNSPLHF,TGCGCCAGCAGCCTGAGTATAGGGGGCAATTCACCCCTCCACTTT
TRBJ2-2,.,TRBV28,.,CASNRVETGELFF,TGTGCCAGCAACAGGGTTGAGACCGGGGAGCTGTTTTTT
TRBJ2-1,.,TRBV20-1,few,CSARGPLAQGTYNEQFF,TGCAGTGCTAGAGGACCACTAGCTCAGGGGACCTACAATGAGCAGTTCTTC
TRBJ2-7,.,TRBV27,many,CASSPGTNYEQYF,TGTGCCAGCAGTCCCGGGACCAACTACGAGCAGTACTTC
TRBJ2-1,.,TRBV4-2,once,CASSQDAAGYYNEQFF,TGTGCCAGCAGCCAAGATGCGGCGGGTTATTACAATGAGCAGTTCTTC
TRBJ2-7,.,TRBV18,.,CASSPPTQTAPYEQYF,TGTGCCAGCTCACCGCCAACCCAGACAGCCCCCTACGAGCAGTACTTC
TRBJ2-7,TRBD2,TRBV10-2,.,CASRETSGGNHYEQYF,TGCGCCAGCAGAGAGACTAGCGGGGGGAACCACTACGAGCAGTACTTC
TRBJ1-5,.,TRBV20-1,.,CSAREGTGSNQPQHF,TGCAGTGCTAGAGAGGGGACGGGAAGCAATCAGCCCCAGCATTTT
TRBJ2-7,.,TRBV4-2,.,CASSQAAGQSSYEQYF,TGTGCCAGCAGCCAAGCGGCCGGACAAAGCTCCTACGAGCAGTACTTC
TRBJ1-5,TRBD1,TRBV11-2,.,CASSSDGTGGNQPQHF,TGTGCCAGCAGCTCCGATGGGACAGGGGGTAACCAGCCCCAGCATTTT
TRBJ2-5,TRBD2,TRBV7-3,.,CAISPLAGGQETQYF,TGTGCCATCAGCCCACTAGCGGGGGGGCAAGAGACCCAGTACTTC
TRBJ2-3,.,TRBV5-1,few,CASSLRPEQGTDTQYF,TGCGCCAGCAGCTTGCGCCCGGAGCAGGGAACAGATACGCAGTATTTT
TRBJ1-5,.,TRBV30,.,CAWSGSNQPQHF,TGTGCCTGGAGTGGCAGCAATCAGCCCCAGCATTTT
TRBJ2-7,.,TRBV20-1,few,CSARQNEQYF,TGCAGTGCTAGGCAGAACGAGCAGTACTTC
TRBJ2-7,.,TRBV4-2,.,CASSQEGLASGYEQYF,TGTGCCAGCAGCCAAGAGGGGCTAGCTTCAGGCTACGAGCAGTACTTC
TRBJ2-3,.,TRBV20-1,.,CSASGVVAHHPSTDTQYF,TGCAGTGCTAGTGGTGTGGTAGCACATCACCCTAGCACAGATACGCAGTATTTT
TRBJ2-7,.,TRBV5-6,few,CASIMGRDGGYEQYF,TGTGCCAGCATCATGGGTCGGGACGGAGGCTACGAGCAGTACTTC